The 30 T cell receptor beta chains reported below all come from one sample, sequenced in a study of T cells and Merkel cell carcinoma outcomes. This table comes from immunoSEQ multiplex PCR, and its TCRdb copy is limited to in-frame clones, with some not included. The data show 9,000 to 10,000 clones, with 84% seen just once and around 2.5% held by the top ten. Sequenced sample: tumor tissue from Merkel cell carcinoma. These receptors were taken from a human donor with Merkel cell carcinoma.

The chain carries TRBV5-1 and TRBJ2-2; weak D call: TRBD2 (5 bases). V was clipped by 3 bases and J by 4 bases, with 7 bases between them. Germline V gene sequence: CDR1 SGHRS, CDR2 YFSETQ. The CDR3 length is 13 residues. The DNA for the CDR3 is TGCGCCAGCAGCTACGGGGTCACCGGGGAGCTGTTTTTT. This encodes CASSYGVTGELFF.

The chain combines TRBV5-6 with TRBJ2-3; the D is unclear. Germline V gives CDR1 SGHDT, CDR2 YYEEEE. V dropped 1 base and J dropped 0 bases, with 12 bases sitting between them. The CDR3 is 16 residues long. Here the CDR3 DNA reads TGTGCCAGCAGCTTGTCCCCCGGCCCTAGCACAGATACGCAGTATTTT. It yields the protein CASSLSPGPSTDTQYF.

This clone was counted a few times. The rearrangement uses TRBV7-2 and TRBJ1-6, with no clear D. The germline V and J ends were trimmed by 3 bases and 8 bases, with 8 bases remaining between them. Germline V gives CDR1 SGHTA, CDR2 FQGNSA. The CDR3 contains 13 residues. CDR3 sequence (DNA): TGTGCCAGCAGCTTCTCTGGGGATTCACCCCTCCACTTT. Amino acid sequence: CASSFSGDSPLHF.

The chain employs TRBV28 and TRBJ1-5; D remains unclear. Germline V gene sequence: CDR1 MDHEN, CDR2 SYDVKM. Deletions cut 1 base from V and 6 bases from J, with 4 bases between. The CDR3 covers 12 residues. Here the CDR3 DNA reads TGTGCCAGCAGTTTATTCAGTCAGCCCCAGCATTTT. Amino acid sequence: CASSLFSQPQHF.

V gene TRBV20-1 combines with J gene TRBJ2-3; no firm D call. The CDR3 contains 11 residues. Germline CDR1 and CDR2: DFQATT and SNEGSKA (reference sequence). V lost 5 bases and J lost 3, with 6 bases in between. The CDR3 sequence is CSARATDTQYF. The DNA for the CDR3 is TGCAGTGCTCGGGCGACAGATACGCAGTATTTT.

The V and J genes are TRBV5-1 and TRBJ2-5; no reliable D call. With 5 bases removed from V and 2 bases from J, the gap between germline ends came to 16 bases. The CDR3 is made up of 15 amino acids. The V gene's germline CDR1 is SGHRS and CDR2 YFSETQ. As DNA, the CDR3 is TGCGCCAGCAGTAGAACCTCGGACCCACAAGAGACCCAGTACTTC. As protein: CASSRTSDPQETQYF.

V gene TRBV28 combines with J gene TRBJ2-2; D is tentatively TRBD1 or TRBD2 (5 bases each). This CDR3 is 15 amino acids long. With 2 bases removed from V and 7 bases from J, the gap between germline ends came to 14 bases. Germline CDR1 reads MDHEN; CDR2 reads SYDVKM. CDR3 coding DNA: TGTGCCAGCAGTTTAGGGGACCGTACGCACGGGGAGCTGTTTTTT. Its protein is CASSLGDRTHGELFF.

V is TRBV14 and J is TRBJ1-1; TRBD1 might be the D (6 bases). Germline-derived CDR1 and CDR2 are SGHDN and FVKESK. CDR3 length equals 17 residues. Trimming removed 4 bases at V and 0 bases at J, with 18 bases between. The CDR3 bases are TGTGCCAGCAGCCCCACCTTGGGGGGGCTGATGAACACTGAAGCTTTCTTT. It codes for CASSPTLGGLMNTEAFF.

This clone turned up a few times. The chain joins TRBV5-4 to TRBJ2-1; maybe TRBD1 (5 bases). Germline V gives CDR1 SGHNT, CDR2 YYREEE (reference sequence). V lost 4 bases and J lost 6, with 17 bases in between. The CDR3 has 15 amino acids. The CDR3 loop reads CASSPVQGRANEQFF. The CDR3 bases are TGTGCCAGCAGCCCTGTCCAGGGTAGGGCCAATGAGCAGTTCTTC.

The V gene is TRBV18, the J gene TRBJ2-7; TRBD2 matches at 9 bases. CDR3 length: 13 amino acids. Per germline, CDR1 KGHSH and CDR2 LQKENI. The V segment lost 3 bases and the J segment 6 bases; nucleotides outside the gene matches: 3. CDR3: CASSPGLAREQYF. DNA for the CDR3: TGTGCCAGCTCACCGGGACTAGCCCGCGAGCAGTACTTC.

In the case of this clone: The junction and the germline gene differ at one end; a read error may be behind it. V usage is TRBV7-2 and J usage is TRBJ2-7; 8 bases are shared with TRBD1. The CDR3 contains 14 residues. Germline V gives CDR1 SGHTA, CDR2 FQGNSA. DNA of the CDR3: TGTGCCAGCAGCCGACAGGGGAACTCCTACGAGCAGTATTTC. Its translation: CASSRQGNSYEQYF. The full variable domain, in which reference TRBV7-2 and TRBJ2-7 provide the parts outside the CDR3, is GAGVSQSPSNKVTEKGKDVELRCDPISGHTALYWYRQSLGQGLEFLIYFQGNSAPDKSGLPSDRFSAERTGGSVSTLTIQRTQQEDSAVYLCASSRQGNSYEQYFGPGTRLTVT.

This clone has only one observation. The gene calls are TRBV5-6 and TRBJ2-7, with D unclear. CDR1 is SGHDT, CDR2 YYEEEE, per germline. V dropped 0 bases and J dropped 3 bases, with 7 bases sitting between them. The CDR3 runs to 13 residues. CDR3 sequence reads: CASSLGPNYEQYF. In DNA, the CDR3 is TGTGCCAGCAGCTTGGGGCCGAACTACGAGCAGTACTTC.

A single count supports this clone. The chain combines TRBV5-1 with TRBJ2-3, with D tentatively TRBD2 (6 bases). CDR3 length: 15 residues. Germline CDR1 SGHRS, CDR2 YFSETQ. The ends were cut back, 0 bases at V and 0 bases at J, with 8 bases in the middle. CDR3 region: CASSLVGGSTDTQYF. CDR3 nucleotide sequence: TGCGCCAGCAGCTTGGTCGGGGGTAGCACAGATACGCAGTATTTT.

V gene TRBV7-9 combines with J gene TRBJ2-2; 7 bases align to TRBD1. The germline CDR1 and CDR2 sequences are SEHNR and FQNEAQ (reference sequence). This CDR3 has 16 amino acids. The V gene end was trimmed by 2 bases and the J gene end by 5 bases; junction bases not matched to a gene: 8. CDR3 sequence reads: CASSLRRQGRTGELFF. CDR3 DNA sequence: TGTGCCAGCAGCTTACGGAGACAGGGTCGAACCGGGGAGCTGTTTTTT.

This rearrangement joins TRBV5-4 to TRBJ2-1, with TRBD1 matching over 7 bases. The length of the CDR3 is 12 residues. Trimming removed 4 bases from V and 6 bases from J; junction bases left unmatched: 1. Germline V gene lookup returns CDR1 SGHNT and CDR2 YYREEE (reference sequence). The CDR3 DNA reads TGTGCCAGCAGCAGGGACAGCAATGAGCAGTTCTTC. This encodes CASSRDSNEQFF.

V gene TRBV4-1 combines with J gene TRBJ1-4; the D is unclear. V dropped 0 bases and J dropped 7 bases, with 15 bases sitting between them. This CDR3 comprises 16 residues. Germline V gene lookup returns CDR1 MGHRA and CDR2 YSYEKL. Written as DNA, the CDR3 is TGCGCCAGCAGCCAAGATCTTCTCGGTCGGGGTGAAAAACTGTTTTTT. Translation gives CASSQDLLGRGEKLFF.

The rearrangement links TRBV29-1 to TRBJ2-5; D is undetermined. The CDR3 has 11 residues. The germline V gene has CDR1 SQVTM and CDR2 ANQGSEA. V dropped 3 bases and J dropped 5 bases, with 7 bases sitting between them. The CDR3 loop reads CSVEVPETQYF. DNA of the CDR3: TGCAGCGTTGAGGTTCCGGAGACCCAGTACTTC.

This rearrangement joins TRBV18 to TRBJ2-7, with 8 bases lining up with TRBD1. The CDR3 covers 14 residues. The V gene's germline CDR1 is KGHSH and CDR2 LQKENI. V was clipped by 3 bases and J by 6 bases; unmatched bases: 7. The CDR3 reads CASSPRTGKGEQYF. The CDR3 nucleotides are TGTGCCAGCTCACCTAGGACAGGGAAAGGCGAGCAGTACTTC.

This chain uses TRBV18 with TRBJ1-1; D remains ambiguous. The CDR3 has 15 residues. The V and J ends lost 2 bases and 1 base respectively, with 11 bases between them. Germline loops: CDR1 KGHSH, CDR2 LQKENI. The CDR3 nucleotides read TGTGCCAGCTCACCAACGGTGGACCGGAACACTGAAGCTTTCTTT. Its protein is CASSPTVDRNTEAFF.

The CDR3 spells CASSLLSRGDTDTQYF. As DNA, the CDR3 is TGCGCCAGCAGCTTGCTCTCGCGGGGGGACACAGATACGCAGTATTTT. V gene TRBV5-1 combines with J gene TRBJ2-3, with 8 bases identical to TRBD2. CDR1 SGHRS and CDR2 YFSETQ come from the germline V gene. The CDR3 sequence is 16 residues long. With 1 base clipped from V and 2 bases from J, the junction kept 6 bases outside the gene matches.

The V and J genes are TRBV5-6 and TRBJ2-1; TRBD2 agrees at 11 bases. Germline CDR1 is SGHDT and CDR2 is YYEEEE. Trimming cost V 3 bases and J 3 bases; bases outside gene matches: 8. The CDR3 has 17 residues. The CDR3 nucleotides read TGTGCCAGCAGCTGGGGTAGCGGGGGGGCCTTCTACAATGAGCAGTTCTTC. It translates to CASSWGSGGAFYNEQFF.

The chain employs TRBV6-6 and TRBJ2-1, with 9 bases matching TRBD1. The ends lost 8 bases at V and 7 bases at J; junction bases unmatched: 9. Germline values: CDR1 MNHNY, CDR2 SVGAGI (reference sequence). The length of the CDR3 is 14 residues. In nucleotides, the CDR3 is TGTGCCAGCCACTCGACAGGACAGGGGAATGAGCAGTTCTTC. It encodes CASHSTGQGNEQFF.

The J gene is TRBJ1-2, the V gene TRBV5-1, with D tentatively TRBD1 (5 bases). The ends were cut back, 1 base at V and 6 bases at J, with 13 bases in the middle. The CDR3 sequence is 14 residues long. The germline V gene has CDR1 SGHRS and CDR2 YFSETQ. In DNA, the CDR3 is TGCGCCAGCAGCTTGATTCGGCAGGGAGATGGCTACACCTTC. Residues: CASSLIRQGDGYTF.

The chain links TRBV18 to TRBJ2-7; no clear D gene. The germline CDR1 and CDR2 sequences are KGHSH and LQKENI. V was trimmed by 3 bases and J by 6 bases, leaving 15 bases between them. CDR3 length equals 14 residues. The CDR3 here is CASSPEAKGSEQYF. DNA for the CDR3: TGTGCCAGCTCACCTGAAGCTAAAGGCAGCGAGCAGTACTTC.

The rearrangement links TRBV19 to TRBJ2-5, with 8 nucleotides matching TRBD2. Trimming cost V 6 bases and J 1 base; bases outside gene matches: 7. The CDR3 consists of 15 residues. Looked up from germline, CDR1 is LNHDA and CDR2 is SQIVND (reference sequence). The CDR3 sequence: CASRNPGLGQETQYF. In DNA, the CDR3 is TGTGCCAGTAGGAACCCGGGACTAGGCCAAGAGACCCAGTACTTC.

The chain has TRBV5-1 and TRBJ1-5; a weak D match, TRBD1 (5 bases). CDR3 length: 14 amino acids. V lost 0 bases and J lost 7, with 11 bases in between. CDR1 and CDR2 (germline): SGHRS, YFSETQ. CDR3 residues: CASSLEPGWQPQHF. CDR3 in DNA: TGCGCCAGCAGCTTGGAGCCAGGGTGGCAGCCCCAGCATTTT.

This sequence joins TRBV5-4 and TRBJ2-7; D gene ambiguous. The V and J ends lost 1 base and 2 bases respectively, with 16 bases between them. The CDR3 is made up of 16 amino acids. Germline CDR1 and CDR2: SGHNT and YYREEE (reference sequence). The CDR3 nucleotides read TGTGCCAGCAGCTTGAAAACGGACGGGCGAGCCTACGAGCAGTACTTC. It specifies CASSLKTDGRAYEQYF.

The genes are TRBV5-1 and TRBJ1-2; D is undetermined. The CDR3 is 15 amino acids. V was clipped by 4 bases and J by 7 bases, with 20 bases between them. Germline CDR1 is SGHRS and CDR2 is YFSETQ. CDR3 residues: CASSRARSSDFGYTF. CDR3 bases: TGCGCCAGCAGCCGCGCCCGCTCATCGGACTTTGGCTACACCTTC.

The chain couples TRBV28 to TRBJ1-1; no clear D. The CDR3 length is 14 residues. The germline gives CDR1 MDHEN, CDR2 SYDVKM. V was clipped by 6 bases and J by 0 bases, with 11 bases between them. The CDR3 sequence is CASRDGKMNTEAFF. CDR3 nucleotides: TGTGCCAGCAGAGACGGAAAAATGAACACTGAAGCTTTCTTT.

The CDR3: CASSVEAGDDNSPLHF. The CDR3 DNA is TGTGCCAGCAGCGTAGAGGCAGGGGACGATAATTCACCCCTCCACTTT. The V and J genes are TRBV9 and TRBJ1-6, with D tentatively TRBD1 (6 bases). Germline V gives CDR1 SGDLS, CDR2 YYNGEE. CDR3 length equals 16 residues. Trimming shortened V by 0 bases and J by 5 bases, and 12 bases separated the two germline ends.